These 20 T cell receptor beta chains came from one sample sequenced in a study of cytotoxic CD8 clonotypes in ibrutinib-treated CLL. Profiled with immunoSEQ multiplex PCR; TCRdb holds only in-frame clones, not every one. The profile shows some 100,000 clones, about 53% of them singletons. The material sequenced was PBMCs, taken after 24 months of ibrutinib treatment. The receptor source for this set is a human donor with chronic lymphocytic leukemia.

The gene calls are TRBV7-9 and TRBJ2-7; the D gene could be TRBD1 or TRBD2 (5 bases each). Between the trimmed V and J ends, which lost 4 bases and 7 bases, there was a span of 11 bases. The CDR3 has 12 residues. Germline V CDR1 and CDR2: SEHNR, FQNEAQ (reference sequence). The CDR3 DNA reads as TGTGCCAGCAGCTCCCTTGGGGGTGAGCAGTACTTC. Its translation is CASSSLGGEQYF.

The V call is TRBV9, the J call TRBJ2-2; D perhaps matches TRBD1 (5 bases). This CDR3 has 14 amino acids. Trimming took off 5 bases at V and 0 bases at J, with 8 bases between the two ends. The germline CDR1 and CDR2 sequences are SGDLS and YYNGEE. CDR3 sequence: CASSGASNTGELFF. The DNA of the CDR3 is TGTGCCAGCAGTGGGGCGTCGAACACCGGGGAGCTGTTTTTT.

This CDR3 is CASSRTVQETQYF. The CDR3 DNA sequence: TGTGCCAGCAGTAGGACGGTCCAAGAGACCCAGTACTTC. This chain joins TRBV27 and TRBJ2-5; D gene uncertain. V shed 5 bases and J shed 1 base, with 8 bases lying between them. The CDR3 is 13 residues long. Germline assignment: CDR1 MNHEY and CDR2 SMNVEV (reference sequence).

This clone appeared a few times. J is TRBJ2-3 and V is TRBV5-4; unclear D gene. Trimming removed 6 bases at V and 6 bases at J, with 11 bases between. The V gene's germline CDR1 is SGHNT and CDR2 YYREEE (reference sequence). The CDR3 is 12 amino acids. The CDR3 DNA sequence: TGTGCCAGCACCGCCCAGCGTGATACGCAGTATTTT. It is translated as CASTAQRDTQYF.

In its sample, this clone was seen a few times. The V and J genes are TRBV16 and TRBJ1-4; TRBD1 aligns across 7 bases. V lost 0 bases, J lost 14 bases, and 3 bases stayed unmatched. Germline-derived CDR1 and CDR2 are KGHSY and FQNENV. The CDR3 is 12 amino acids. In DNA form, the CDR3 reads TGTGCCAGCAGCCAATCACAGGGGCGGCTGTTTTTT. This encodes CASSQSQGRLFF. Complete variable domain (other parts from reference TRBV16 and TRBJ1-4): GEEVAQTPKHLVRGEGQKAKLYCAPIKGHSYVFWYQQVLKNEFKFLISFQNENVFDETGMPKERFSAKCLPNSPCSLEIQATKLEDSAVYFCASSQSQGRLFFGSGTQLSVL.

This chain links TRBV6-6 with TRBJ2-1; D gene ambiguous. Deletions cut 5 bases from V and 6 bases from J, with 8 bases between. The CDR3 length is 12 residues. The germline CDR1 and CDR2 sequences are MNHNY and SVGAGI (reference sequence). The CDR3 sequence: CASSLAVNEQFF. CDR3 coding DNA: TGTGCCAGCAGTCTCGCCGTCAATGAGCAGTTCTTC.

This clone was counted between two and nine times. CDR3 loop: CVDREGKGPYEQYF. CDR3 nucleotide sequence: TGCGTGGACAGGGAGGGGAAAGGCCCCTACGAGCAGTACTTC. The chain combines TRBV10-1 with TRBJ2-7; perhaps TRBD1 as D (8 bases). Germline CDR1 is WNHNN and CDR2 is SYGVQD (reference sequence). This CDR3 comprises 14 residues.

The chain recombines TRBV7-7 with TRBJ1-3, with D possibly TRBD1 on 5 matching bases. Trimming pared 5 bases from V and 3 bases from J, leaving 8 bases between. CDR1 is SSHAT, CDR2 FNYEAQ, per germline (reference sequence). This CDR3 comprises 13 residues. As DNA, the CDR3 is TGTGCCAGCAGCCCAGGGATTGGAAACACCATATATTTT. It specifies CASSPGIGNTIYF.

This clone was observed once. V is TRBV6-4 and J is TRBJ2-3; 8 positions match TRBD1. Trimming cost V 5 bases and J 1 base; bases outside gene matches: 2. Germline V gives CDR1 MRHNA, CDR2 SNTAGT. This CDR3 has 14 amino acids. The DNA of the CDR3 is TGTGCCAGCAGTAAGGACAGGGGCACAGATACGCAGTATTTT. Translated: CASSKDRGTDTQYF.

This chain joins TRBV7-2 and TRBJ2-7, with 13 bases fitting TRBD2. The trim removed 0 bases at V and 2 bases at J, leaving 7 bases unmatched. The germline gives CDR1 SGHTA, CDR2 FQGNSA. This CDR3 has 18 residues. The CDR3 reads CASSLAETSGGSPYEQYF. The CDR3 coding sequence is TGTGCCAGCAGCTTAGCGGAGACTAGCGGGGGGTCCCCCTACGAGCAGTACTTC. Filled out from reference TRBV7-2 and TRBJ2-7, the complete variable domain reads GAGVSQSPSNKVTEKGKDVELRCDPISGHTALYWYRQSLGQGLEFLIYFQGNSAPDKSGLPSDRFSAERTGGSVSTLTIQRTQQEDSAVYLCASSLAETSGGSPYEQYFGPGTRLTVT.

The sample holds one count of this clone. This rearrangement joins TRBV30 to TRBJ1-2; D remains unclear. The length of the CDR3 is 13 residues. The germline V gene has CDR1 GTSNPN and CDR2 SVGIG (reference sequence). V was shortened by 3 bases and J by 3 bases, with 11 bases between the two germline ends. The CDR3 protein is CAWSEVTDYGYTF. For the CDR3, the DNA is TGTGCCTGGAGCGAAGTAACGGACTATGGCTACACCTTC.

V usage is TRBV5-1 and J usage is TRBJ1-2, with D tentatively TRBD1 (6 bases). The germline gives CDR1 SGHRS, CDR2 YFSETQ. The V end was cut by 4 bases, the J end by 2 bases, with 18 bases between. CDR3 size: 16 residues. Written as DNA, the CDR3 is TGCGCCAGCAGCATGGGGCTTACAGGGCCCAACTATGGCTACACCTTC. Amino acids: CASSMGLTGPNYGYTF.

The chain employs TRBV30 and TRBJ1-1; maybe TRBD1 (5 bases). Germline loops: CDR1 GTSNPN, CDR2 SVGIG (reference sequence). Trimming cost V 1 base and J 4 bases, with 19 bases left between them. The CDR3 sequence is 16 residues long. The CDR3 nucleotides are TGTGCCTGGAGTGAGGGACTCCCCTTCGAGGGCACTGAAGCTTTCTTT. This codes for CAWSEGLPFEGTEAFF. Full variable domain (outside the CDR3, taken from reference TRBV30 and TRBJ1-1): SQTIHQWPATLVQPVGSPLSLECTVEGTSNPNLYWYRQAAGRGLQLLFYSVGIGQISSEVPQNLSASRPQDRQFILSSKKLLLSDSGFYLCAWSEGLPFEGTEAFFGQGTRLTVV.

The CDR3 reads CASSEPGNKAGYTF. The CDR3, as DNA: TGTGCCAGCAGTGAGCCAGGGAATAAGGCTGGCTACACCTTC. This chain links TRBV25-1 with TRBJ1-2, with D possibly matching TRBD1 (5 bases). Germline-derived CDR1 and CDR2 are MGHDK and SYGVNS. V dropped 3 bases and J dropped 7 bases, with 15 bases sitting between them. This CDR3 contains 14 residues.

The table lists this clone with a few counts. This chain uses TRBV27 with TRBJ2-3; tentative D call: TRBD1 (7 bases). This CDR3 region has 15 residues. The V gene lost 0 bases and the J gene lost 8 bases, with 15 bases spanning the gap. CDR1 and CDR2 from the germline V gene are MNHEY and SMNVEV (reference sequence). Here the CDR3 DNA reads TGTGCCAGCAGTTTATCAGGGGGCTGGGGAGGTACGCAGTATTTT. Translating gives CASSLSGGWGGTQYF.

The J gene is TRBJ1-3, the V gene TRBV19; D gene unclear. The CDR3 has 15 residues. The V gene's germline CDR1 is LNHDA and CDR2 SQIVND (reference sequence). V was clipped by 7 bases and J by 0 bases, with 13 bases between them. CDR3 protein: CASTPGGISGNTIYF. In nucleotides, the CDR3 is TGTGCCAGTACCCCCGGCGGTATCTCTGGAAACACCATATATTTT.

The rearrangement links TRBV5-1 to TRBJ2-3; D is uncertain. CDR1 is SGHRS and CDR2 is YFSETQ in the germline V gene. The CDR3 has 15 residues. V was shortened by 1 base and J by 0 bases, with 9 bases between the two germline ends. The CDR3 protein is CASSLSGRSTDTQYF. CDR3 DNA: TGCGCCAGCAGCTTGTCAGGACGGAGCACAGATACGCAGTATTTT.

The V gene is TRBV5-4, the J gene TRBJ2-5; D is possibly TRBD1 or TRBD2 (7 bases each). Trimming pared 3 bases from V and 5 bases from J, leaving 14 bases between. This CDR3 region has 14 residues. In germline, CDR1 is SGHNT, CDR2 YYREEE (reference sequence). The CDR3 protein is CASSWQGGGETQYF. As DNA, the CDR3 is TGTGCCAGCAGCTGGCAGGGGGGAGGGGAGACCCAGTACTTC.

The chain is built from TRBV7-8 and TRBJ2-3; D is unresolved. Trimming cost V 5 bases and J 8 bases, with 14 bases left between them. Per the germline V gene, CDR1 is SGHVS and CDR2 is FQNEAQ. The CDR3 sequence is 13 residues long. The CDR3 reads CASSLTDRVTQYF. The DNA for the CDR3 is TGTGCCAGCAGCCTAACAGATCGGGTTACGCAGTATTTT. The whole variable domain, filled in from reference TRBV7-8 and TRBJ2-3, reads GAGVSQSPRYKVAKRGQDVALRCDPISGHVSLFWYQQALGQGPEFLTYFQNEAQLDKSGLPSDRFFAERPEGSVSTLKIQRTQQEDSAVYLCASSLTDRVTQYFGPGTRLTVL.

The chain employs TRBV7-7 and TRBJ2-2; perhaps TRBD1 as D (6 bases). Germline CDR1 and CDR2: SSHAT and FNYEAQ (reference sequence). V lost 1 base to trimming and J lost 5 bases, with 11 bases between them. The CDR3 has 15 residues. The CDR3 DNA follows: TGTGCCAGCAGCTTAGGGGGACATGGGACCGGGGAGCTGTTTTTT. It codes for CASSLGGHGTGELFF. Variable domain in full (rest from reference TRBV7-7 and TRBJ2-2): GAGVSQSPRYKVTKRGQDVTLRCDPISSHATLYWYQQALGQGPEFLTYFNYEAQPDKSGLPSDRFSAERPEGSISTLTIQRTEQRDSAMYRCASSLGGHGTGELFFGEGSRLTVL.